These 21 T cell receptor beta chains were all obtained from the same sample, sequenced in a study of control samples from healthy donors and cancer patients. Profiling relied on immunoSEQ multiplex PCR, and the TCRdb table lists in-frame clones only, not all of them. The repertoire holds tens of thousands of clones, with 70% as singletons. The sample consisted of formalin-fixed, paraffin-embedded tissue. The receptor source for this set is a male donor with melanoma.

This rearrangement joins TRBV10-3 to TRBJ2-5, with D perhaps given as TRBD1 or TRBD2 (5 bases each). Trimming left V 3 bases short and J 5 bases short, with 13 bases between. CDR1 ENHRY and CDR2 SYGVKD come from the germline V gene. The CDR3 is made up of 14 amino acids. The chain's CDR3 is CAISDLGVRETQYF. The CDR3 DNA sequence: TGTGCCATCAGTGATTTGGGGGTGAGGGAGACCCAGTACTTC.

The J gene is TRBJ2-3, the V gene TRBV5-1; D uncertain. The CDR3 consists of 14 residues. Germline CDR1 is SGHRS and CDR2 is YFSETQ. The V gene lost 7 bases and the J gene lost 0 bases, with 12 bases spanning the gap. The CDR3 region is CASGQATSTDTQYF. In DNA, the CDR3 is TGCGCCAGCGGGCAGGCCACTAGCACAGATACGCAGTATTTT.

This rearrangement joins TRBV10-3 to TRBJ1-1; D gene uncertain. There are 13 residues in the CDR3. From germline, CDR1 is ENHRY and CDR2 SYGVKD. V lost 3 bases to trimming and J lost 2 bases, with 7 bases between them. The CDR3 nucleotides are TGTGCCATCAGTGACGCGGGAAACACTGAAGCTTTCTTT. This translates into CAISDAGNTEAFF.

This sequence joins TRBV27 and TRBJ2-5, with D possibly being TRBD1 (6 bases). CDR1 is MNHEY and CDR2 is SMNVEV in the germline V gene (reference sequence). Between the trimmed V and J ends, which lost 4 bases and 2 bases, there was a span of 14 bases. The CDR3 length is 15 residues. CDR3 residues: CASSSQTGPQETQYF. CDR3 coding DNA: TGTGCCAGCAGTTCCCAGACAGGCCCGCAAGAGACCCAGTACTTC.

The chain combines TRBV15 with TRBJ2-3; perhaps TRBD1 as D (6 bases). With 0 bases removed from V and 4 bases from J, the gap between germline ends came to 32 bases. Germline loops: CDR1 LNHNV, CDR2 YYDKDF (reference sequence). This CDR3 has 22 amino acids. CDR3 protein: CATSRDLIVGKGGSGQADTQYF. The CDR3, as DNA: TGTGCCACCAGCAGAGATCTTATAGTCGGGAAAGGGGGTTCGGGTCAAGCAGATACGCAGTATTTT.

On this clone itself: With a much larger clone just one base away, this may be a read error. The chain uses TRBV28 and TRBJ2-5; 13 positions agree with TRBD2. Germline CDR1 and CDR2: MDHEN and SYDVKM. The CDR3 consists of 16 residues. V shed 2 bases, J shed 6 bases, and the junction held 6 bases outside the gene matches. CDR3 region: CASSLRTSGSLKTQYF. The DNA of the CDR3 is TGTGCCAGCAGTTTACGGACTAGCGGGAGCTTAAAGACCCAGTACTTC.

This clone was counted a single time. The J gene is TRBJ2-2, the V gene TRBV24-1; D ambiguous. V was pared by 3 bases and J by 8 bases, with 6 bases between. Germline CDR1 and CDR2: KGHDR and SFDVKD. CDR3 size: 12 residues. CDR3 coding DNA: TGTGCCACCAGTGATGGGCCAGGGGAGCTGTTTTTT. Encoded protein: CATSDGPGELFF.

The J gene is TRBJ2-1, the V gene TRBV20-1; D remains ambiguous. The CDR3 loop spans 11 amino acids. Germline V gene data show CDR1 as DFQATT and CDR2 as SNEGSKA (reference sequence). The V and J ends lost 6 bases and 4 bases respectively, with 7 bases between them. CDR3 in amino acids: CSALGYNEQFF. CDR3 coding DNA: TGCAGTGCCCTCGGATACAATGAGCAGTTCTTC.

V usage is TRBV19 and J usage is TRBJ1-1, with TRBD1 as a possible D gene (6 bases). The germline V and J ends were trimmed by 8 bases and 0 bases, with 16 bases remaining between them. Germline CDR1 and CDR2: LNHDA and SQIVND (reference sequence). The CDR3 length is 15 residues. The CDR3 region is CASHGQGWLNTEAFF. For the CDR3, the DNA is TGTGCCAGTCATGGGCAGGGGTGGTTGAACACTGAAGCTTTCTTT.

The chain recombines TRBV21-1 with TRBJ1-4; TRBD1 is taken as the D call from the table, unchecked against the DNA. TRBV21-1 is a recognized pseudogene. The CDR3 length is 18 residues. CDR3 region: CASSKAPRYSSTNEKLFF. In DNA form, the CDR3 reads TGTGCCAGCAGCAAAGCGCCGCGCTACAGTTCAACTAATGAAAAACTGTTTTTT.

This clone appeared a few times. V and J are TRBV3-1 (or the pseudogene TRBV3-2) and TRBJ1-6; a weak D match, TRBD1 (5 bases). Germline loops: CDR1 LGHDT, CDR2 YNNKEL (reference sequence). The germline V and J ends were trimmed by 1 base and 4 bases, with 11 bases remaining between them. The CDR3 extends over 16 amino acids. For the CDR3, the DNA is TGTGCCAGCAGCCAAGGGTGGCAGGGTTATAATTCACCCCTCCACTTT. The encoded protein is CASSQGWQGYNSPLHF.

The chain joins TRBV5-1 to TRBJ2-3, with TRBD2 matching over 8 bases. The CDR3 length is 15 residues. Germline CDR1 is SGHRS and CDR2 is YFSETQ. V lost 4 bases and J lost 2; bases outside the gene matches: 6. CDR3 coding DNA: TGCGCCAGCAGCCCCTTAGCGGGAAACACAGATACGCAGTATTTT. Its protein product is CASSPLAGNTDTQYF.

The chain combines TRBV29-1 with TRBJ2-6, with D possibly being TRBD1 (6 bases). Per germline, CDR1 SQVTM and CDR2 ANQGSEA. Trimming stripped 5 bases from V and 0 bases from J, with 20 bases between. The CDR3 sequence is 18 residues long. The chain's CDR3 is CSVNSRDINRSGANVLTF. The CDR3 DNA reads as TGCAGCGTTAACAGCCGGGACATTAATCGCTCTGGGGCCAACGTCCTGACTTTC.

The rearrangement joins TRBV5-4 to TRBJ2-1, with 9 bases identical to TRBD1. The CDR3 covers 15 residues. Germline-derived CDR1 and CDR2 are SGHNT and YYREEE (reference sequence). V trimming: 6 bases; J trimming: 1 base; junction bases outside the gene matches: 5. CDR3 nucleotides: TGTGCCAGCAAGGGGGGGACAGGGTCCTACAATGAGCAGTTCTTC. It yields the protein CASKGGTGSYNEQFF.

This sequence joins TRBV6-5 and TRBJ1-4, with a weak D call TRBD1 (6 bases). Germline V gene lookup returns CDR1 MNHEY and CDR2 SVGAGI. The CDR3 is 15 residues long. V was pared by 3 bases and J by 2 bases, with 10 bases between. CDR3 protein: CASSYLQGTNEKLFF. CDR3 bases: TGTGCCAGCAGTTATTTACAGGGTACTAATGAAAAACTGTTTTTT.

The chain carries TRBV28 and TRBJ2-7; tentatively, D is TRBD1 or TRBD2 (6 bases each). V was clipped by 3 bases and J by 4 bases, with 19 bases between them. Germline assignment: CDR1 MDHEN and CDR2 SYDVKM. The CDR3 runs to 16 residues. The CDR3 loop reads CASSLFWTGGAYEQYF. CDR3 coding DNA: TGTGCCAGCAGTTTGTTTTGGACCGGGGGCGCGTACGAGCAGTACTTC.

Here the CDR3 DNA reads TGTGCCACCAGTGGGGGACAGGGGGTTCGCACCTTC. Translating gives CATSGGQGVRTF. This rearrangement joins TRBV24-1 to TRBJ1-2, with 11 positions matching TRBD1. The V gene end was trimmed by 5 bases and the J gene end by 13 bases; junction bases not matched to a gene: 5. CDR1 KGHDR and CDR2 SFDVKD come from the germline V gene. The CDR3 spans 12 residues.

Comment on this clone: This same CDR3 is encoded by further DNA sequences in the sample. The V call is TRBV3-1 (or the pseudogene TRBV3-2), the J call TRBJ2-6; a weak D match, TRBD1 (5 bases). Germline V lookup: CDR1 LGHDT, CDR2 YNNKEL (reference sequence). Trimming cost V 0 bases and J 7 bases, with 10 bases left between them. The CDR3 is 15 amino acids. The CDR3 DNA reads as TGTGCCAGCAGCCAAGAAACAGGCCGAGCCAACGTCCTGACTTTC. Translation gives CASSQETGRANVLTF.

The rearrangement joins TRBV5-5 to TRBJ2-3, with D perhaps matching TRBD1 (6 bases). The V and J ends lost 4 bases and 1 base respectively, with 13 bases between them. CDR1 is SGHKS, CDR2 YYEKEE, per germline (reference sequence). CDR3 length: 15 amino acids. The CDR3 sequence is CASSPRGLGTDTQYF. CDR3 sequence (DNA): TGTGCCAGCAGCCCCAGGGGCCTCGGCACAGATACGCAGTATTTT.

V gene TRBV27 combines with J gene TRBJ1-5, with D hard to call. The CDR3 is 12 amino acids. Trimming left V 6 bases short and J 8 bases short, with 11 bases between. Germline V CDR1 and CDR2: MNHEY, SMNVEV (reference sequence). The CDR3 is CASRGNWEPQHF. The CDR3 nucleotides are TGTGCCAGCAGGGGCAACTGGGAGCCCCAGCATTTT.

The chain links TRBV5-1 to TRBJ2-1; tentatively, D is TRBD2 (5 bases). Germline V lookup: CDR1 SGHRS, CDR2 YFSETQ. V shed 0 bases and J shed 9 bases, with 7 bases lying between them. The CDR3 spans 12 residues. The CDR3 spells CASSLVEGEQFF. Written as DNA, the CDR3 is TGCGCCAGCAGCTTGGTTGAGGGTGAGCAGTTCTTC. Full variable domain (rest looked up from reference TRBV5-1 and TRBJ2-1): KAGVTQTPRYLIKTRGQQVTLSCSPISGHRSVSWYQQTPGQGLQFLFEYFSETQRNKGNFPGRFSGRQFSNSRSEMNVSTLELGDSALYLCASSLVEGEQFFGPGTRLTVL.